This is a list of T cell receptor beta chains from one sample in a study of blood T cell repertoires in COVID-19. Here immunoSEQ multiplex PCR was the method, and the copy in TCRdb shows in-frame clones only, minus some. The table lists under 500,000 clones, 87% of them singletons. Specimen: PBMCs or T cells enriched from blood (not recorded which). Receptor source: a woman aged 18-30 years with acute COVID-19. Both conserved end residues are part of each CDR3. The D gene is left open where the match is weak. Part of the rows lack a size; the others show once, few, many or a class for expanded clones.

v_gene: TRBV19
abundance: -
d_gene: TRBD1
len: 14
j_gene: TRBJ2-4
CDR3aa: CASTRTGEKNIQYF
CDR3nt: TGTGCCAGTACCCGGACAGGGGAAAAAAACATTCAGTACTTC

v_gene: TRBV7-2
abundance: -
d_gene: -
len: 13
j_gene: TRBJ2-2
CDR3aa: CASNPRDTGELFF
CDR3nt: TGTGCCAGCAACCCGAGGGACACCGGGGAGCTGTTTTTT

v_gene: TRBV15
abundance: -
d_gene: TRBD2
len: 16
j_gene: TRBJ2-7
CDR3aa: CATSRDKGLADYEQYF
CDR3nt: TGTGCCACCAGCAGAGATAAGGGACTAGCGGACTACGAGCAGTACTTC

v_gene: TRBV19
abundance: -
d_gene: TRBD1
len: 15
j_gene: TRBJ2-2
CDR3aa: CASRPGQENTGELFF
CDR3nt: TGTGCCAGTAGGCCGGGACAGGAGAACACCGGGGAGCTGTTTTTT

v_gene: TRBV9
abundance: -
d_gene: TRBD1
len: 14
j_gene: TRBJ1-4
CDR3aa: CASSVDRDNEKLFF
CDR3nt: TGTGCCAGCAGCGTGGACAGGGATAATGAAAAACTGTTTTTT

v_gene: TRBV15
abundance: -
d_gene: -
len: 15
j_gene: TRBJ1-4
CDR3aa: CATSNPTGSNEKLFF
CDR3nt: TGTGCCACCAGCAACCCGACAGGTAGTAATGAAAAACTGTTTTTT

v_gene: TRBV18
abundance: -
d_gene: TRBD2
len: 17
j_gene: TRBJ2-1
CDR3aa: CASSPLWRGADYNEQFF
CDR3nt: TGTGCCAGCTCACCACTTTGGCGGGGGGCCGATTACAATGAGCAGTTCTTC

v_gene: TRBV29-1
abundance: -
d_gene: -
len: 11
j_gene: TRBJ1-2
CDR3aa: CSVGSVYGYTF
CDR3nt: TGCAGCGTTGGTAGTGTCTATGGCTACACCTTC

v_gene: TRBV9
abundance: -
d_gene: -
len: 14
j_gene: TRBJ2-3
CDR3aa: CASSAGHFSDTQYF
CDR3nt: TGTGCCAGCAGCGCCGGACATTTTTCGGATACGCAGTATTTT

v_gene: TRBV5-7
abundance: few
d_gene: -
len: 16
j_gene: TRBJ1-5
CDR3aa: CASSLREGLGNQPQHF
CDR3nt: TGTGCCAGCAGCTTGCGGGAGGGGCTTGGCAATCAGCCCCAGCATTTT

v_gene: TRBV29-1
abundance: -
d_gene: TRBD1
len: 11
j_gene: TRBJ2-7
CDR3aa: CSVWDSYEQYF
CDR3nt: TGCAGCGTTTGGGACAGCTACGAGCAGTACTTC

v_gene: TRBV4-1
abundance: -
d_gene: -
len: 15
j_gene: TRBJ1-4
CDR3aa: CASSQDPGLNEKLFF
CDR3nt: TGCGCCAGCAGCCAAGACCCGGGATTAAATGAAAAACTGTTTTTT

v_gene: TRBV27
abundance: -
d_gene: TRBD1
len: 14
j_gene: TRBJ2-7
CDR3aa: CASSLGDRGYEQYF
CDR3nt: TGTGCCAGCAGTTTAGGAGACAGGGGATACGAGCAGTACTTC

v_gene: TRBV7-3
abundance: -
d_gene: TRBD2
len: 16
j_gene: TRBJ2-3
CDR3aa: CASSSGTSGSTDTQYF
CDR3nt: TGTGCCAGCAGCTCAGGGACTAGCGGCAGCACAGATACGCAGTATTTT

v_gene: TRBV19
abundance: -
d_gene: TRBD1
len: 17
j_gene: TRBJ1-6
CDR3aa: CASSPGTGLSYNSPLHF
CDR3nt: TGTGCCAGTAGTCCCGGGACAGGGTTATCCTATAATTCACCCCTCCACTTT

v_gene: TRBV29-1
abundance: -
d_gene: TRBD2
len: 12
j_gene: TRBJ2-7
CDR3aa: CSVVSGSYEQYF
CDR3nt: TGCAGCGTTGTTAGCGGGAGCTACGAGCAGTACTTC

v_gene: TRBV4-1
abundance: few
d_gene: TRBD1
len: 15
j_gene: TRBJ1-2
CDR3aa: CASSQPGQKIHSYTF
CDR3nt: TGCGCCAGCAGCCAACCGGGACAGAAAATTCATAGCTACACCTTC

v_gene: TRBV7-9
abundance: -
d_gene: -
len: 15
j_gene: TRBJ2-1
CDR3aa: CASRQSGDTYNEQFF
CDR3nt: TGTGCCAGCAGACAGAGCGGGGACACATACAATGAGCAGTTCTTC

v_gene: TRBV6-5
abundance: few
d_gene: -
len: 14
j_gene: TRBJ1-4
CDR3aa: CASKGGGGNEKLFF
CDR3nt: TGTGCCAGCAAGGGGGGAGGGGGTAATGAAAAACTGTTTTTT

v_gene: TRBV6-2/TRBV6-3
abundance: -
d_gene: -
len: 15
j_gene: TRBJ2-3
CDR3aa: CASSYVTPSTDTQYF
CDR3nt: TGTGCCAGCAGTTACGTTACTCCTAGCACAGATACGCAGTATTTT

v_gene: TRBV9
abundance: -
d_gene: TRBD1
len: 21
j_gene: TRBJ1-2
CDR3aa: CASSVGPSLGSLQGHGYGYTF
CDR3nt: TGTGCCAGCAGCGTAGGTCCTTCTCTAGGGTCGCTACAGGGGCACGGCTATGGCTACACCTTC

v_gene: TRBV18
abundance: -
d_gene: TRBD1
len: 17
j_gene: TRBJ2-4
CDR3aa: CASSPPSGQGAQNIQYF
CDR3nt: TGTGCCAGCTCACCACCGTCGGGACAGGGGGCCCAAAACATTCAGTACTTC

v_gene: TRBV7-9
abundance: -
d_gene: TRBD2
len: 15
j_gene: TRBJ2-7
CDR3aa: CASSLVSSGTYEQYF
CDR3nt: TGTGCCAGCAGCTTAGTCTCTAGCGGGACCTACGAGCAGTACTTC

v_gene: TRBV4-3
abundance: -
d_gene: -
len: 15
j_gene: TRBJ1-2
CDR3aa: CASSPGVSANYGYTF
CDR3nt: TGCGCCAGCAGCCCAGGGGTATCAGCTAACTATGGCTACACCTTC

v_gene: TRBV2
abundance: -
d_gene: -
len: 14
j_gene: TRBJ1-1
CDR3aa: CASILGSLNTEAFF
CDR3nt: TGTGCCAGCATCTTGGGCAGTTTGAACACTGAAGCTTTCTTT

v_gene: TRBV13
abundance: -
d_gene: TRBD1
len: 14
j_gene: TRBJ2-7
CDR3aa: CASSAGQGNYEQYF
CDR3nt: TGTGCCAGCAGCGCGGGACAGGGGAATTACGAGCAGTACTTC

v_gene: TRBV19
abundance: -
d_gene: -
len: 18
j_gene: TRBJ1-3
CDR3aa: CASSISSARQGIRNTIYF
CDR3nt: TGTGCCAGTAGTATTTCTTCCGCTCGTCAGGGGATAAGAAACACCATATATTTT

v_gene: TRBV5-8
abundance: -
d_gene: TRBD1
len: 14
j_gene: TRBJ2-3
CDR3aa: CASSLGRGTDTQYF
CDR3nt: TGTGCCAGCAGCTTGGGCAGGGGGACAGATACGCAGTATTTT

v_gene: TRBV6-5
abundance: -
d_gene: -
len: 16
j_gene: TRBJ2-1
CDR3aa: CASSYRGLRSYNEQFF
CDR3nt: TGTGCCAGCAGTTACCGGGGACTGAGATCCTACAATGAGCAGTTCTTC

v_gene: TRBV7-2
abundance: once
d_gene: TRBD1
len: 13
j_gene: TRBJ1-2
CDR3aa: CASRPTGGYGYTF
CDR3nt: TGTGCCAGCAGACCTACAGGGGGCTATGGCTACACCTTC

v_gene: TRBV10-2
abundance: -
d_gene: -
len: 17
j_gene: TRBJ2-7
CDR3aa: CASSESGPGTWGYEQYF
CDR3nt: TGCGCCAGCAGTGAGTCGGGACCCGGGACTTGGGGCTACGAGCAGTACTTC

v_gene: TRBV21-1
abundance: -
d_gene: -
len: 18
j_gene: TRBJ1-5
CDR3aa: CASTPAGQGLYSNQPQHF
CDR3nt: TGTGCCAGCACCCCTGCGGGACAGGGACTATATAGCAATCAGCCCCAGCATTTT

v_gene: TRBV7-2
abundance: -
d_gene: -
len: 16
j_gene: TRBJ2-7
CDR3aa: CASSLVFERAHYEQYF
CDR3nt: TGTGCCAGCAGCTTAGTATTCGAGCGGGCCCATTACGAGCAGTACTTC

v_gene: TRBV29-1
abundance: once
d_gene: TRBD1
len: 12
j_gene: TRBJ2-4
CDR3aa: CSATWTGNIQYF
CDR3nt: TGCAGCGCCACGTGGACAGGGAACATTCAGTACTTC

v_gene: TRBV29-1
abundance: -
d_gene: -
len: 12
j_gene: TRBJ1-2
CDR3aa: CSVRPADFGYTF
CDR3nt: TGCAGCGTTAGGCCTGCCGACTTTGGCTACACCTTC

v_gene: TRBV19
abundance: -
d_gene: TRBD1
len: 16
j_gene: TRBJ1-5
CDR3aa: CASSRTGGRGNQPQHF
CDR3nt: TGTGCCAGTAGTAGAACAGGGGGCAGGGGCAATCAGCCCCAGCATTTT

v_gene: TRBV7-2
abundance: -
d_gene: TRBD1
len: 17
j_gene: TRBJ1-6
CDR3aa: CASSLERTGAYNSPLHF
CDR3nt: TGTGCCAGCAGCTTAGAGAGGACAGGGGCTTATAATTCACCCCTCCACTTT

v_gene: TRBV20-1
abundance: few
d_gene: -
len: 14
j_gene: TRBJ2-7
CDR3aa: CSASGQDLSYEQYF
CDR3nt: TGCAGTGCTAGTGGGCAGGATCTCTCCTACGAGCAGTACTTC

v_gene: TRBV5-4
abundance: once
d_gene: -
len: 14
j_gene: TRBJ1-2
CDR3aa: CASSIQGPNYGYTF
CDR3nt: TGTGCCAGCAGCATACAGGGACCGAACTATGGCTACACCTTC

v_gene: TRBV19
abundance: -
d_gene: -
len: 15
j_gene: TRBJ2-1
CDR3aa: CASSISRNAPNEQFF
CDR3nt: TGTGCCAGTAGTATTTCCAGAAACGCCCCCAATGAGCAGTTCTTC

v_gene: TRBV4-3
abundance: once
d_gene: -
len: 14
j_gene: TRBJ2-7
CDR3aa: CASSQTTESYEQYF
CDR3nt: TGCGCCAGCAGCCAGACGACGGAGAGCTACGAGCAGTACTTC

v_gene: TRBV20-1
abundance: -
d_gene: -
len: 11
j_gene: TRBJ1-1
CDR3aa: CSATGFPEAFF
CDR3nt: TGCAGTGCTACAGGGTTCCCTGAAGCTTTCTTT

v_gene: TRBV5-5
abundance: few
d_gene: -
len: 13
j_gene: TRBJ2-7
CDR3aa: CASSSTAGYEQYF
CDR3nt: TGTGCCAGCAGCTCGACAGCCGGATACGAACAGTACTTC

v_gene: TRBV10-1
abundance: -
d_gene: -
len: 15
j_gene: TRBJ2-3
CDR3aa: CASPRGTTSTDTQYF
CDR3nt: TGCGCCAGTCCGCGAGGGACAACTAGCACAGATACGCAGTATTTT

v_gene: TRBV7-9
abundance: -
d_gene: -
len: 18
j_gene: TRBJ2-4
CDR3aa: CASSFIREGARHKNIQYF
CDR3nt: TGTGCCAGCAGCTTCATTAGGGAAGGGGCTCGGCACAAAAACATTCAGTACTTC

v_gene: TRBV7-2
abundance: -
d_gene: TRBD2
len: 16
j_gene: TRBJ2-1
CDR3aa: CASSFTGTSGTVEQFF
CDR3nt: TGTGCCAGCAGCTTTACCGGGACTAGCGGGACCGTTGAGCAGTTCTTC

v_gene: TRBV5-5
abundance: -
d_gene: -
len: 13
j_gene: TRBJ1-1
CDR3aa: CASSAGLDTEAFF
CDR3nt: TGTGCCAGCAGCGCCGGACTAGACACTGAAGCTTTCTTT

v_gene: TRBV6-5
abundance: -
d_gene: -
len: 13
j_gene: TRBJ1-3
CDR3aa: CASSPGWGNTIYF
CDR3nt: TGTGCCAGCAGCCCGGGATGGGGAAACACCATATATTTT

v_gene: TRBV29-1
abundance: -
d_gene: -
len: 14
j_gene: TRBJ1-5
CDR3aa: CSVAEAERNQPQHF
CDR3nt: TGCAGCGTTGCTGAGGCAGAGCGAAATCAGCCCCAGCATTTT

v_gene: TRBV18
abundance: -
d_gene: TRBD1
len: 15
j_gene: TRBJ2-7
CDR3aa: CASSWTGKNSYEQYF
CDR3nt: TGTGCCAGCTCATGGACAGGGAAGAACTCCTACGAGCAGTACTTC